One sample yielded the 7 T cell receptor beta chains listed below, sequenced in a study of cytomegalovirus exposure and HLA in healthy donors (dated by TCRdb to about 2017). Library method: the immunoSEQ multiplex PCR assay. The multiplex PCR relied on a mix of 60 forward primers for TCR Vbeta segments and 13 reverse primers for TCR Jbeta segments. TCRdb limited this immuneACCESS table to in-frame rearrangements with V and J called. A share of clones is missing; checked studies link under half to unresolved V genes, and the rest is unexplained. This sample's records show about 200,000 clones. Over 0.95% of the sample belongs to the ten largest clones. The sample was PBMCs. These receptors were obtained from a girl aged 2-9 years in good health and CMV-seropositive.

The chain has TRBV25-1 and TRBJ1-2; 11 bases align to TRBD1. CDR1 and CDR2 (germline): MGHDK, SYGVNS. This CDR3 region has 15 residues. The V and J ends lost 3 bases and 4 bases, in that order; junction bases with no gene match: 4. The DNA for the CDR3 is TGTGCCAGCAGTGACGGACAGGGGGCCCTCTATGGCTACACCTTC. This translates into CASSDGQGALYGYTF.

The chain is built from TRBV2 and TRBJ2-2, with D hard to call. V was shortened by 5 bases and J by 3 bases, with 4 bases between the two germline ends. The CDR3 has 12 residues. The germline CDR1 and CDR2 sequences are SNHLY and FYNNEI. CDR3 bases: TGTGCCAGCAGTTCAGACACCGGGGAGCTGTTTTTT. This sequence encodes CASSSDTGELFF.

This chain connects TRBV27 to TRBJ1-1, with TRBD1 identical over 7 bases. The CDR3 runs 13 residues. J lost 3 bases, V lost 9 bases, and 7 bases had no gene match. Germline CDR1 is MNHEY and CDR2 is SMNVEV (reference sequence). CDR3: CASREGAYTEAFF. In DNA, the CDR3 is TGTGCCAGTCGGGAGGGGGCGTACACTGAAGCTTTCTTT.

The rearrangement links TRBV27 to TRBJ1-2, with D possibly TRBD1 on 5 matching bases. Trimming cost V 4 bases and J 13 bases, with 19 bases left between them. Germline lookup yields CDR1 MNHEY and CDR2 SMNVEV (reference sequence). The CDR3 runs to 13 residues. The CDR3 sequence: CASSSIEIRALTF. In DNA form, the CDR3 reads TGTGCCAGCAGTTCGATCGAGATCAGGGCTCTCACCTTC.

The genes are TRBV6-5 and TRBJ2-1; D unresolved. The germline V gene has CDR1 MNHEY and CDR2 SVGAGI. The CDR3 loop spans 12 amino acids. Trimming took off 5 bases at V and 5 bases at J, with 7 bases between the two ends. The CDR3, as DNA: TGTGCCAGCAGTAACTTAGACAATGAGCAGTTCTTC. As protein: CASSNLDNEQFF.

The chain carries TRBV19 and TRBJ2-1; TRBD2 matches 10 bases. The J segment lost 7 bases and the V segment lost 5 bases, leaving 11 bases of the junction unmatched. CDR1 and CDR2 (germline): LNHDA, SQIVND (reference sequence). CDR3 size: 16 residues. The DNA for the CDR3 is TGTGCCAGTAGTTGGGACCTAGCGGGAGTTGTTAATGAGCAGTTCTTC. Translated: CASSWDLAGVVNEQFF.

This CDR3 reads CASSHSDTGRGSYEQYF. In DNA form, the CDR3 reads TGTGCCAGCAGCCATTCAGACACAGGCCGGGGGTCCTACGAGCAGTACTTC. The chain links TRBV5-5 to TRBJ2-7, with D possibly TRBD2 on 6 matching bases. CDR1 is SGHKS and CDR2 is YYEKEE in the germline V gene (reference sequence). The CDR3 contains 17 residues. V lost 4 bases and J 1 base, leaving 21 bases between the germline ends.